This TCR beta chain emerged from a study of blood T cell repertoires in COVID-19. Study-wide context: Samples taken during acute and convalescent COVID-19 were collected in the United States, Italy and Spain. PBMCs, B-cell-depleted T cells, or T cells were the source of the cDNA or gDNA that made up the material.

CDR3 length equals 16 residues. Germline CDR1 reads SGDLS; CDR2 reads YYNGEE. J lost 0 bases, V lost 3 bases, and 4 bases had no gene match. In the authors' workflow: Counts of nucleated cells, estimated from reference gene primer amplification, were obtained. Clones were read by immunoSEQ multiplex PCR, and TCRdb kept only the in-frame ones, dropping some. Clone size and the V and J calls come from that table; the DNA yielded D and trimming. The table has 450,000 to 500,000 clones, approximately 85% seen once; the top ten hold more than 3%. Sequenced material: peripheral blood. The origin of this receptor is a human donor in a cohort sampled during active COVID-19. The J gene is TRBJ2-3, the V gene TRBV9; 10 nucleotides align to TRBD2. Written as DNA, the CDR3 is TGTGCCAGCAGCGGGCTGACTAGCGGGAGCACAGATACGCAGTATTTT. Its protein product is CASSGLTSGSTDTQYF.